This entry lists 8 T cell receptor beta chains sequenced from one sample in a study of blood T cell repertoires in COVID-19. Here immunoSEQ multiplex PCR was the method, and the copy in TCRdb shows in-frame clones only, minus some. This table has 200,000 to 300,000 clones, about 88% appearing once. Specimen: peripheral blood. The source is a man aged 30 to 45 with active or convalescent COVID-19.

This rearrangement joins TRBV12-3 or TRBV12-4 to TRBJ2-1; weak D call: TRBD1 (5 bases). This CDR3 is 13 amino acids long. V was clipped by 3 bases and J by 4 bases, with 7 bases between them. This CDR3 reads CASSLPGYNEQFF. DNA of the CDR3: TGTGCCAGCAGTTTGCCAGGGTACAATGAGCAGTTCTTC.

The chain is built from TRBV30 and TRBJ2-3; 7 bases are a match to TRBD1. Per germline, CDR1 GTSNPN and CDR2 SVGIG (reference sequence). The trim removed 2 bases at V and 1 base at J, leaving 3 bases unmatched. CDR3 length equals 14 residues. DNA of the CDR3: TGTGCCTGGAGTCGGCAGGGGGGCACAGATACGCAGTATTTT. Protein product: CAWSRQGGTDTQYF. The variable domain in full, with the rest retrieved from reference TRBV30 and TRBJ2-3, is SQTIHQWPATLVQPVGSPLSLECTVEGTSNPNLYWYRQAAGRGLQLLFYSVGIGQISSEVPQNLSASRPQDRQFILSSKKLLLSDSGFYLCAWSRQGGTDTQYFGPGTRLTVL.

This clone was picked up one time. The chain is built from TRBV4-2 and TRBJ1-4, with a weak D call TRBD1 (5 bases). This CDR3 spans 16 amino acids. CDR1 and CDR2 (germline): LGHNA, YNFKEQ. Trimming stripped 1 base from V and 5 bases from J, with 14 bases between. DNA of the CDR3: TGTGCCAGCAGCCAAGGGGCCGGGGCGGGGAATGAAAAACTGTTTTTT. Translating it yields CASSQGAGAGNEKLFF.

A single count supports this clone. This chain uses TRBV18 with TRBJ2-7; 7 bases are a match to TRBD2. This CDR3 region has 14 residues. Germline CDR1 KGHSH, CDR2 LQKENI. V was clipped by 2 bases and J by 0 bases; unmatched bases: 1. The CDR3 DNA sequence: TGTGCCAGCTCACCAGGCGGGGGCTCCTACGAGCAGTACTTC. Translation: CASSPGGGSYEQYF.

In DNA form, the CDR3 reads TGTGCCAGCAGCCGAGTTTCGCGGGGCAGCGGGACTAGCGGGGGGTTAGATGAGCAGTTCTTC. Its translation: CASSRVSRGSGTSGGLDEQFF. The chain couples TRBV7-8 to TRBJ2-1, with 15 bases lining up with TRBD2. The V segment lost 5 bases and the J segment 8 bases; nucleotides outside the gene matches: 22. The CDR3 has 21 amino acids. Germline values: CDR1 SGHVS, CDR2 FQNEAQ.

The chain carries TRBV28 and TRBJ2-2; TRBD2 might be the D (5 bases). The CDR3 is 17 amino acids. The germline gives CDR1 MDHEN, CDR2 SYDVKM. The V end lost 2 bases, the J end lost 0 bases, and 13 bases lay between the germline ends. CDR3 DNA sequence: TGTGCCAGCAGTTTAATGTGGTTTAGCGCGAACACCGGGGAGCTGTTTTTT. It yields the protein CASSLMWFSANTGELFF.

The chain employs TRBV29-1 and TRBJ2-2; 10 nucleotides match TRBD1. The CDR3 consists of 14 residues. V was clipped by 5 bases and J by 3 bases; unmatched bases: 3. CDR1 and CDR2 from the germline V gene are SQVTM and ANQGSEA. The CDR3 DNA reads TGCAGCGTTCAGACAGGGGGCTACACCGGGGAGCTGTTTTTT. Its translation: CSVQTGGYTGELFF.

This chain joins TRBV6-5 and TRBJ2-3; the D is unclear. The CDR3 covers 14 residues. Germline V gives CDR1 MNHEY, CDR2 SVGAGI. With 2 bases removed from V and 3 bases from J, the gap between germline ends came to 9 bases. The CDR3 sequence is CASSYTHGTDTQYF. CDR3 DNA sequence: TGTGCCAGCAGTTACACGCACGGGACAGATACGCAGTATTTT.